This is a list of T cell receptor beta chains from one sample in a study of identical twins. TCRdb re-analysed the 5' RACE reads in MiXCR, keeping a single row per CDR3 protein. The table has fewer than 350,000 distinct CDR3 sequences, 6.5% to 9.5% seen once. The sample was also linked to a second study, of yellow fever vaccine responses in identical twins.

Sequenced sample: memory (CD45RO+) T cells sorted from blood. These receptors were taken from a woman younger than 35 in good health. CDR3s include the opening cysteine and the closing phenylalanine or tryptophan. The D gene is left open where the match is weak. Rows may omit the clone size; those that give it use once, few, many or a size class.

TGCAGTGCTAGTCTGGGGACCGGGGAGCTGTTTTTT,CSASLGTGELFF,few,TRBJ2-2,TRBV20-1,.
TGTGCCAGCAGCCAAGGGGGACTAGCTGACACAGATACGCAGTATTTT,CASSQGGLADTDTQYF,.,TRBJ2-3,TRBV4-2,TRBD2
TGTGCCAGCAGCCCAGTGGACGGTTACAATGAGCAGTTCTTC,CASSPVDGYNEQFF,.,TRBJ2-1,TRBV7-9,.
TGTGCCAGCAGTGATGGAGTCCAGGACACAGATACGCAGTATTTT,CASSDGVQDTDTQYF,few,TRBJ2-3,TRBV6-4,.
TGTGCCAGCAGTTACTCGGAGGGGGCGCAACTCTTACGCTACTACGAGCAGTACTTC,CASSYSEGAQLLRYYEQYF,few,TRBJ2-7,TRBV6-2/TRBV6-3,.
TGTGCCAGTTCCGGAGGGACATCAGAAGCTTTCTTT,CASSGGTSEAFF,many,TRBJ1-1,TRBV25-1,.
TGTGCCAGCAGACAAAATCCGGGACAGGCTTATGGCTACACCTTC,CASRQNPGQAYGYTF,many,TRBJ1-2,TRBV7-2,TRBD1
TGTGCCACCAGTGACCAGGGACGATCACCCGAGCAGTACTTC,CATSDQGRSPEQYF,many,TRBJ2-7,TRBV24-1,.
TGTGCCAGCAGTTTAGGGGTAGCGAACACTGAAGCTTTCTTT,CASSLGVANTEAFF,many,TRBJ1-1,TRBV12-3/TRBV12-4,.
TGCGCCAGCAGCGCGGGACTAGCCTTCGCATCAGATACGCAGTATTTT,CASSAGLAFASDTQYF,many,TRBJ2-3,TRBV5-1,TRBD2
TGCAGTGCTAGAGAGTCCGGGGGGCTGAACTATGGCTACACCTTC,CSARESGGLNYGYTF,many,TRBJ1-2,TRBV20-1,.
TGTGCCAGCAGCCAAGACAGAGCTGGACTACAGTTCTTC,CASSQDRAGLQFF,many,TRBJ2-1,TRBV3-1,.
TGTGCCAGCAGCCCCCAGGGGGCGACCAAAAACATTCAGTACTTC,CASSPQGATKNIQYF,.,TRBJ2-4,TRBV7-2,TRBD1
TGTGCCAGCAGTCAAAGCGCGAACACCGGGGAGCTGTTTTTT,CASSQSANTGELFF,.,TRBJ2-2,TRBV6-1,.
TGCGCCAGCAGTGATCAGCCCCCAGATACGCAGTATTTT,CASSDQPPDTQYF,many,TRBJ2-3,TRBV10-2,.